Included here is one TCR beta chain sequence, with context. Its recognized antigen is unknown. One base away there is no much larger clone; base qualities are not given. The data are from a study of cytomegalovirus exposure and HLA in healthy donors (dated by TCRdb to the late 2010s). Concerning the study at large: An earlier analysis of about 530 of the donors reported about 280 Gb of sequence data and around 100 million unique TCR beta sequences obtained from about 200 million T cells. Rather than using new phenotypic data, the later analysis identified candidate immune exposures from TCR beta sequences and from how often those sequences occurred across donors. A later analysis re-examined previously published TCR beta repertoires from over 500 donors and added high-resolution HLA genotyping to investigate patterns of TCR occurrence. The aim of the study was to test whether cataloging public T cell receptors could identify signatures of past pathogen exposure. Among 300 to 450 genotyped donors of the cohort, an average of approximately 230,000 unique TCR beta nucleotide sequences were sequenced per donor, around a sixth of them non-productive. The genetic ancestry cluster associated with self-reported Caucasian donors included over 80% of the 350 to 500 genotyped donors. A separate validation cohort of 100 to 150 different subjects was used in addition to the approximately 610-subject first cohort. In a later genetic analysis, genome-wide SNP genotypes for about 65% of the roughly 670 donors were used, and that subset was treated as a discovery cohort. Class I and class II HLA loci were covered by the typing at four-digit resolution. Donor age, sex, ethnicity and CMV serostatus were collected together with the repertoire data. The study profiled the T cell repertoires of 500 to 800 subjects by immunosequencing and related them to cytomegalovirus serostatus. Approximately 310 gigabases of sequencing data and roughly 90 million unique TCR sequences were included in an early release covering under 650 HLA-typed donors. All discovery cohort repertoires had been generated using a single sequencing platform. To decide whether each TCR beta V gene segment behaved as functional or pseudogenic, an earlier analysis of some 600 of the donors relied on high-throughput TCR beta sequencing. To predict cytomegalovirus infection status, the study brought together high-throughput TCR immunosequencing, statistical association of individual TCRs with disease status, and machine learning. Because of strong linkage in the cohort, five DR-DQ haplotypes were treated as single units for association and clustering. The number of donors typed differed by locus, with about 629-630 for A, B, C, DRB1 and DQB1, 522 for DQA1, 600 to 610 for DPA1, and under 490 for DPB1. What the study reported, not specific to this receptor: The earlier analysis of fewer than 750 of the donors excluded some 16 rarely observed V segments, including chromosome 9 orphons, because counts were too low. This cohort had only TCR beta chains sequenced, and the lack of alpha or paired-chain data limited which features could be detected. Most TCR sequences were seen in very few donors, while some public TCRs were found in many individuals. Because HLA typing was missing for some donors at each locus, association tests included only the typed subset. When HLA alleles, especially DR and DQ, strongly co-occurred, TCR associations were difficult to assign to individual alleles. Immune exposure information for the cohort was limited to CMV serostatus. A further reported finding was that TCR beta sequences accurately predicted the HLA-A and HLA-B alleles for most subjects in the first cohort. A few of the identified cytomegalovirus-associated TCR beta chains were confirmed in vitro to be specific for cytomegalovirus antigens. According to a later analysis, most CMV-associated TCR beta chains appeared to be HLA-restricted, and the HLA associations seemed to be driven largely by CMV exposure. The classifier was reported to diagnose cytomegalovirus status with high specificity and sensitivity in both the original and validation cohorts. In a later analysis, TCR association rates were found to vary across HLA loci, with the most associated TCRs seen for DRB1 alleles and the fewest for HLA-C alleles. Roughly uniform sequencing depth across donors was assumed in presence/absence analyses, although this assumption may not hold. A later analysis found that HLA-associated TCR beta chains were more clonally expanded and had lower generation probabilities than equally common non-associated chains. A later genetic analysis associated a missense DCLRE1C variant with V-gene and J-gene trimming of TCR beta chains, and an independent cohort replicated the association. The study gave a list of 150 to 200 TCR beta chains associated with cytomegalovirus. According to a later analysis, parvovirus B19, influenza, CMV and Epstein-Barr virus appeared linked to several top co-occurrence clusters. Compared with the approximately 670-donor mean, donors in an Asian-associated ancestry cluster had fewer N-insertions in productive TCRs, according to a later genetic analysis. A cluster of highly shared sequence variants was judged likely to be a technical artifact of the sequencing pipeline. Correlated functional status among segregating V segments might reflect linkage disequilibrium, but an unknown experimental factor could not be ruled out. Broadly in line with IMGT annotations, most TCR beta V segments showed up in productive rearrangements about 87% or about 30% of the time in an earlier analysis of several hundred of the donors. A later analysis associated about 16,000 TCR beta sequences with specific HLA alleles at a false discovery rate of 0.05. It was suggested by the authors that the approach could potentially be generalized to other disease states and immunological phenotypes.

Library preparation used the immunoSEQ multiplex PCR assay. For the multiplex PCR, a mixture combining 60 forward primers for TCR Vbeta segments and 13 reverse primers for TCR Jbeta segments was used. The CDR3 region of rearranged TCR beta genes was amplified from genomic DNA with a multiplex PCR assay. Amplified TCR beta libraries were sequenced as 87-base-pair reads on the Illumina HiSeq System. In the source study's methods: In a later analysis, about 80 million unique TCR beta chains were counted across the roughly 670 repertoires, and about 10 million of these chains were shared by at least two donors. Raw reads were error-corrected and collapsed into unique sequences by a nearest-neighbor algorithm in which closely related sequences were merged to remove PCR and sequencing errors. CDR3 sequences were aligned to IMGT reference sequences to assign V, D and J gene segments. For a sequence to be retained, a match of at least six nucleotides was required to both a V gene segment and a J gene segment. Rearrangements were classified as productive when the CDR3 lacked stop codons and remained in frame with V and J, and all other rearrangements were classified as non-productive. Following IMGT convention, CDR3 was defined as the stretch from the second conserved V-encoded cysteine to the conserved J-encoded phenylalanine. In an earlier analysis of roughly 610 of the donors, sequences lacking an unambiguous match to a single V gene segment were excluded. In an earlier analysis of 587 of the donors, V segments were called functional above 56.7% productive rearrangements and were called segregating when the between-donor standard deviation exceeded 5%. A statistical classification framework was built for diagnosing cytomegalovirus status from the catalog of TCR beta chain sequences. A later analysis assigned V and J genes by comparing TCR nucleotide sequences with IMGT/GENE-DB human TR gene sequences. A later analysis assigned CDR3 sequences and most-parsimonious VDJ recombination scenarios with the TCRdist pipeline. In a later analysis, each TCR beta chain was defined by its CDR3 amino acid sequence together with its V-gene family, and reads without a unique V-gene family were excluded. A later analysis removed several hundred highly shared, low-generation-probability nucleotide sequences to deal with suspected cross-contamination and a sequencing artifact. For each public chain, a later analysis derived a clonal expansion index from normalized ranks of inferred template counts within each repertoire. In a later analysis, generation probabilities were computed using a VDJ recombination model fitted to out-of-frame rearrangements, and the results were checked against IGoR. A later analysis scored TCR-TCR, TCR-HLA and TCR-CMV co-occurrence with hypergeometric tests, applying a repertoire-size bias correction to TCR pairs. In a later analysis, false discovery rates were estimated by permuting HLA or CMV assignments 20 times. In a later analysis, co-occurring TCRs were grouped using DBSCAN, and TCRdist sequence similarity was added for clustering within HLA-allele-positive subsets. Repertoires with fewer than 30,000 or more than 120,000 public chains were left out of co-occurrence clustering, as were a handful of repertoires with anomalous nucleotide sharing. TCRdb stores this immuneACCESS table with in-frame sequences only. Part of the clones is absent; in the studies checked, under half of the shortfall reflects unresolved V genes, and no reason is known for the rest. The V and J calls and clone size come from that table; D and trimming were worked out from the DNA. Recorded for this sample are 90,000 or so clones; 60% to 80% of them occurred a single time. The ten largest make up about 6.4% of the sample.

The cohort comprised around 690 healthy bone marrow donors. All cohort members were sampled while nominally healthy, although unrecorded immune exposures were likely present. The donor was CMV seronegative and belonged to the group of several hundred seronegative cohort members. A peripheral blood sample was collected from each donor, and TCR beta sequencing was performed on peripheral blood mononuclear cells. Genomic DNA extraction from the blood cell samples was performed with the Qiagen DNeasy Blood Extraction Kit. The specimen sequenced was PBMCs. This clonotype was sampled from a female donor in good health and CMV-seronegative.

The DNA reads as follows: TGTGCCAGCATCCCGGGGGGGGGCACTGAAGCTTTCTTT. This codes for CASIPGGGTEAFF. The V and J genes are TRBV6-6 and TRBJ1-1, with a tentative D gene TRBD1 over 5 matching bases. The CDR3 goes from the cysteine to the phenylalanine over 13 residues. The sequence is cut down to CDR3 DNA, 39 bases in frame from base 1. Per the germline V gene (reference sequence), MNHNY is the CDR1 and SVGAGI is the CDR2. Trimming costs V 7 bases and J 4 bases, and their ends lie 13 bases apart.